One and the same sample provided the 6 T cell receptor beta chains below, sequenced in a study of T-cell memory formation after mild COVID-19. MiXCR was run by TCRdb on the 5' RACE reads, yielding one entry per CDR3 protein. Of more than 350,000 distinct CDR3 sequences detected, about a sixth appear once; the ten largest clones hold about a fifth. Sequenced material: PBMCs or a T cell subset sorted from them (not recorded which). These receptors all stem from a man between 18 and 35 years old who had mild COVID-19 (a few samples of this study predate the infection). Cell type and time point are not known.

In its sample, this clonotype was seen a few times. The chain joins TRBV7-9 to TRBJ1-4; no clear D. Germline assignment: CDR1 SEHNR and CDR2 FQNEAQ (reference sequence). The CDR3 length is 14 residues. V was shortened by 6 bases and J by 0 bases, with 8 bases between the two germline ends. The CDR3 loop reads CASRPAATNEKLFF. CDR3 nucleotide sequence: TGTGCCAGCAGGCCAGCCGCAACTAATGAAAAACTGTTTTTT.

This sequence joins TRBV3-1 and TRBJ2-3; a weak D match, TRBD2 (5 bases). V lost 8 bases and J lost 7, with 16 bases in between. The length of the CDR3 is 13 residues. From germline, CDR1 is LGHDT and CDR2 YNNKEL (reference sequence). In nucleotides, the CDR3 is TGTGCCAGCGGTCTGGCGGGCATAAATACGCAGTATTTT. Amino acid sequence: CASGLAGINTQYF.

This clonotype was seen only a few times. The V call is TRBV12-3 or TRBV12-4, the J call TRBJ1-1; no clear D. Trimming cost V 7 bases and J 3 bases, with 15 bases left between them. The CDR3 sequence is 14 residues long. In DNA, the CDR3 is TGTGCCAGCACCCTCGGCGGGGTGCACACTGAAGCTTTCTTT. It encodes CASTLGGVHTEAFF.

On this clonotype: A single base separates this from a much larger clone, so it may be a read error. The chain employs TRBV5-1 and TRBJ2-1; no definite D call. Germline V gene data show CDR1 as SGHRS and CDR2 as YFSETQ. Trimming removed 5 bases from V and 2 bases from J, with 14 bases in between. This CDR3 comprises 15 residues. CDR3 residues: CASRFAVLAYNEQFF. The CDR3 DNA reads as TGCGCCAGCAGATTTGCGGTGTTGGCCTACAATGAGCAGTTCTTC.

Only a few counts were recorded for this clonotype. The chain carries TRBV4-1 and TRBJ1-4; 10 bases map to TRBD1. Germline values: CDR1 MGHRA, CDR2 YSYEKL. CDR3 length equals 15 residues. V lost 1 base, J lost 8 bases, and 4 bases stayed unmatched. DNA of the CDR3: TGCGCCAGCAGCCAAGCGGGGACAGGGGAAGAAAAACTGTTTTTT. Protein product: CASSQAGTGEEKLFF.

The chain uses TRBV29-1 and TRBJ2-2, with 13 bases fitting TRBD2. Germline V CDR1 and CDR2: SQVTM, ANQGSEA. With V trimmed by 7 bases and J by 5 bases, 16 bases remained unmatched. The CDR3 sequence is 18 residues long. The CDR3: CSGTPGTSGVLGTGELFF. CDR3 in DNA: TGCAGCGGAACACCCGGGACTAGCGGGGTTTTAGGGACCGGGGAGCTGTTTTTT.